Listed below are T cell receptor beta chains from one sample, sequenced in a study of blood T cells in healthy people across ages. TCRdb re-called the 5' RACE reads through MiXCR, storing one row per CDR3 protein. The repertoire holds 700,000 to 900,000 distinct CDR3 sequences, with about 48% as singletons. The sample taken for sequencing was blood. The source of these receptors is a man older than 75 in good health. The CDR3 runs from the conserved cysteine through the conserved F or W. A D gene is named only where the DNA matches it firmly. Expanded clones get a size class; other rows say once, few or many, or leave the size out.

few	TRBV9	.	TRBJ2-5	CASSPGSGALQETQYF	TGTGCCAGCAGCCCAGGATCGGGGGCTCTCCAAGAGACCCAGTACTTC
many	TRBV3-1	TRBD2	TRBJ2-1	CASSLPWEGLFF	TGTGCCAGCAGCCTCCCCTGGGAGGGTCTGTTCTTC
.	TRBV25-1	.	TRBJ1-2	CASSEISFYGYTF	TGTGCCAGCAGTGAGATCAGTTTCTATGGCTACACCTTC
.	TRBV6-1	TRBD1	TRBJ2-5	CASSDHGQGVRKTQYF	TGTGCCAGCAGTGACCACGGACAGGGGGTCAGGAAGACCCAGTACTTC
.	TRBV6-4	TRBD1	TRBJ1-2	CASSAWTGDGYTF	TGTGCCAGCAGTGCATGGACAGGGGATGGCTACACCTTC
once	TRBV14	.	TRBJ1-1	CASSRSGANTEAFF	TGTGCCAGCAGCCGATCGGGGGCGAACACTGAAGCTTTCTTT
many	TRBV28	.	TRBJ2-7	CASSFPSYEQYF	TGTGCCAGCAGTTTCCCCAGCTACGAGCAGTACTTC
.	TRBV2	TRBD1	TRBJ1-5	CASSRQGDQPQHF	TGTGCCAGCAGTAGACAGGGGGATCAGCCCCAGCATTTT
.	TRBV29-1	.	TRBJ2-7	CSGGSSYEQYF	TGCAGCGGCGGTAGCTCCTACGAGCAGTACTTC
.	TRBV29-1	.	TRBJ1-3	CSHTDALNGNTIYF	TGCAGCCATACTGACGCTCTAAATGGAAACACCATATATTTT
few	TRBV7-2	.	TRBJ1-4	CASSLVREANEKLFF	TGTGCCAGCAGCTTAGTGAGGGAAGCCAATGAAAAACTGTTTTTT
.	TRBV28	TRBD1	TRBJ2-5	CASSLPGQGADGQYF	TGTGCCAGCAGTTTACCGGGACAGGGGGCCGATGGGCAGTACTTC
once	TRBV6-1	TRBD2	TRBJ2-3	CASSEGVLAGAGGHRYAYF	TGTGCCAGCAGTGAGGGGGTACTAGCGGGAGCTGGGGGTCACAGATACGCGTATTTT
.	TRBV20-1	.	TRBJ1-2	CSRTANYGYTF	TGCAGCCGAACCGCTAACTATGGCTACACCTTC
.	TRBV15	.	TRBJ2-7	CATSGTGLSYEQYF	TGTGCCACCAGCGGAACAGGGCTCTCCTACGAGCAGTACTTC
.	TRBV6-5	.	TRBJ1-1	CASTTGGVGEAFF	TGTGCCAGCACCACGGGAGGGGTGGGTGAAGCTTTCTTT
.	TRBV6-1	.	TRBJ2-7	CACLPAGSGEQYF	TGTGCCTGCTTACCCGCGGGGTCTGGCGAGCAGTACTTC
.	TRBV9	.	TRBJ2-3	CATSRGRPTDTQYF	TGTGCCACTTCAAGGGGAAGGCCCACAGATACGCAGTATTTT
.	TRBV10-3	TRBD2	TRBJ2-7	CAITSGGIYEQYF	TGTGCCATCACCTCCGGGGGGATCTACGAGCAGTACTTC
once	TRBV5-6	.	TRBJ2-5	CASSSRFVRSIPEETQYF	TGTGCCAGCAGCTCGCGCTTCGTTCGGTCAATTCCCGAAGAGACCCAGTACTTC
few	TRBV7-2	TRBD2	TRBJ2-3	CASSLGTSGGGDTQYF	TGTGCCAGCAGCCTCGGGACTAGCGGAGGGGGAGATACGCAGTATTTT
.	TRBV7-8	TRBD1	TRBJ1-5	CASSPRRTGNNQPQHF	TGTGCCAGCAGCCCCAGAAGGACAGGGAACAATCAGCCCCAGCATTTT
.	TRBV6-2/TRBV6-3	.	TRBJ2-5	CASRGPVTRRSETQYF	TGTGCCAGCAGAGGGCCTGTTACTAGAAGAAGTGAGACCCAGTACTTC
.	TRBV5-1	TRBD1	TRBJ2-1	CASANSGQGVDEQFF	TGCGCCAGCGCAAATTCGGGACAGGGTGTCGATGAGCAGTTCTTC
.	TRBV7-2	TRBD2	TRBJ2-2	CASSFSSGRGGELFF	TGTGCCAGCAGCTTCAGTAGCGGGAGGGGCGGGGAGCTGTTTTTT
.	TRBV4-2	TRBD2	TRBJ2-7	CASSQATSASYEQYF	TGTGCCAGCAGCCAAGCAACTAGCGCCTCCTACGAGCAGTACTTC
.	TRBV20-1	TRBD1	TRBJ2-6	CSARAIPGTGATGANVLTF	TGCAGTGCTAGGGCCATCCCCGGGACAGGGGCGACTGGGGCCAACGTCCTGACTTTC
.	TRBV11-3	.	TRBJ2-5	CASSLGLSRGQETQYF	TGTGCCAGCAGCTTAGGACTTTCTAGGGGCCAAGAGACCCAGTACTTC
.	TRBV6-5	TRBD1	TRBJ2-4	CASSYSPTTGRMNIQYF	TGTGCCAGCAGTTACTCTCCAACGACAGGGAGAATGAACATTCAGTACTTC
.	TRBV18	TRBD1	TRBJ2-7	CASSRQGMGNSYEQYF	TGTGCCAGCTCACGACAGGGGATGGGGAACTCCTACGAGCAGTACTTC
once	TRBV20-1	.	TRBJ2-5	CSARDQLGSGNEQYF	TGCAGTGCTAGAGATCAGCTAGGCTCAGGCAATGAGCAGTACTTC
few	TRBV2	TRBD1	TRBJ1-5	CASSGGGQGNQPQHF	TGTGCCAGCAGTGGCGGAGGACAGGGAAATCAGCCCCAGCATTTT
.	TRBV10-2	TRBD2	TRBJ2-7	CASSEVAGGEQYF	TGCGCCAGCAGTGAAGTAGCGGGAGGCGAGCAGTACTTC
.	TRBV5-6	TRBD2	TRBJ2-1	CASSPDTSGRSYNEQFF	TGTGCCAGCAGCCCAGACACTAGCGGGAGGTCCTACAATGAGCAGTTCTTC
few	TRBV20-1	TRBD1	TRBJ1-1	CSARQGAREAFF	TGCAGTGCTAGACAGGGGGCTCGTGAAGCTTTCTTT
.	TRBV27	.	TRBJ2-7	CASSRPGFSYEQYF	TGTGCCAGCAGTCGGCCAGGGTTTTCCTACGAGCAGTACTTC
.	TRBV6-1	TRBD2	TRBJ2-5	CASSGGLAVYNEQYF	TGTGCCAGCAGTGGAGGACTAGCGGTATACAATGAGCAGTACTTC
few	TRBV24-1	.	TRBJ2-5	CATSDPGQGGETQYF	TGTGCCACCAGTGATCCCGGACAGGGAGGGGAGACCCAGTACTTC
.	TRBV25-1	TRBD1	TRBJ1-3	CASTGQATSGNTIYF	TGTGCCAGCACGGGACAGGCAACCTCTGGAAACACCATATATTTT
few	TRBV6-1	.	TRBJ1-1	CASSDSFGRVDTEAFF	TGTGCCAGCAGTGACTCTTTTGGACGGGTGGACACTGAAGCTTTCTTT
few	TRBV5-1	TRBD1	TRBJ2-5	CASSSSPGQQETQYF	TGCGCCAGCAGCTCAAGTCCGGGACAGCAAGAGACCCAGTACTTC
.	TRBV7-2	TRBD2	TRBJ2-4	CASSPGTSGRASHIQYF	TGTGCCAGCAGCCCCGGGACTAGCGGGAGGGCCAGCCACATTCAGTACTTC
many	TRBV9	TRBD2	TRBJ2-1	CASSASGASGTNEQFF	TGTGCCAGCAGCGCTAGTGGGGCTAGCGGGACCAATGAGCAGTTCTTC
few	TRBV7-2	.	TRBJ2-6	CASSLHASGANVLTF	TGTGCCAGCAGCTTACATGCATCGGGGGCCAACGTCCTGACTTTC
.	TRBV25-1	.	TRBJ2-6	CASSLSGNVLTF	TGTGCCAGCAGTCTCTCGGGCAACGTCCTGACTTTC
.	TRBV10-3	.	TRBJ2-7	CAISVQASIHEQYF	TGTGCCATCAGTGTACAGGCTAGCATCCACGAGCAGTACTTC
.	TRBV6-1	TRBD2	TRBJ2-1	CASTTLPSGSWDEQFF	TGTGCCAGCACCACCCTGCCTAGCGGGAGTTGGGATGAGCAGTTCTTC
.	TRBV4-2	.	TRBJ2-7	CASSQTGEVYEQYF	TGTGCCAGCAGCCAAACAGGGGAGGTCTACGAGCAGTACTTC
.	TRBV11-2	TRBD1	TRBJ2-7	CASSLEIQGTASYEQYF	TGTGCCAGCAGCTTAGAAATTCAGGGGACAGCCTCCTACGAGCAGTACTTC
.	TRBV5-5	TRBD1	TRBJ1-6	CASSSGGQGYSPLHF	TGTGCCAGCAGCTCCGGGGGACAGGGGTATTCACCCCTCCACTTT
.	TRBV6-1	.	TRBJ1-2	CASSEALLWGRRSNSGYTF	TGTGCCAGCAGTGAAGCGCTTCTTTGGGGCAGAAGATCTAACTCTGGCTACACCTTC
once	TRBV6-5	.	TRBJ2-1	CASKENWGSYNEQFF	TGTGCCAGCAAGGAAAATTGGGGCTCCTACAATGAGCAGTTCTTC
few	TRBV20-1	.	TRBJ1-2	CSARGLDYGYTF	TGCAGTGCTAGGGGGCTCGATTATGGCTACACCTTC
.	TRBV20-1	TRBD2	TRBJ2-5	CSATSGRVETQYF	TGCAGTGCTACTAGCGGGAGAGTTGAGACCCAGTACTTC
.	TRBV7-3	.	TRBJ2-1	CASSPSLVRVGNEQFF	TGTGCCAGCAGCCCTTCACTAGTGAGGGTGGGCAATGAGCAGTTCTTC